Sequencing of this T cell receptor (beta chain) was carried out in a study of GPR56 and killer-like receptors on CD4 memory cells (dated by TCRdb to about 2019). As for the study more broadly: According to the study's proposal, human CD4+ memory T-cell differentiation and cytokine production potential are marked by the progressive acquisition of KLRB1, KLRG1, GPR56 and then KLRF1. The study described its healthy blood donors as age-matched to the liver disease patients, who had a median age of roughly 70 years. Overall study results and their limits: Clonal frequency started low in the marker-negative population and rose progressively along the proposed pathway, while TCRbeta diversity decreased accordingly. The clones that dominated late populations 4 and 5 were also present in early populations 1 and 2, and the authors interpreted this finding as evidence for linear differentiation. TCR repertoire overlap was especially strong between late populations 4 and 5, and population 3 also partly overlapped. Rather than covering full repertoires, the diversity and similarity analyses were limited to the 100 most expanded clones in each population.

The sequencing machine was an Illumina HiSeq 2500. Sequencing libraries were built by amplifying the recombined TCRbeta locus with a previously published PCR protocol. Per the source publication's procedure: Any read whose average quality score fell below 30 was discarded, and IMSEQ was used to process the reads that remained. Each clonotype was defined by the combination of Vbeta gene, Jbeta gene and CDR3 amino acid sequence. To quantify how much the repertoires of different populations overlapped, the Morisita-Horn index was computed on the top 100 expanded clones. Renyi diversity profiles calculated on the top 100 expanded clones were used to assess clonal diversity. Each entry corresponds to one CDR3 protein sequence from reads that TCRdb reprocessed, and DNA is not given. TCRdb's processing, not the study's, gives the V and J calls here. The table held for this sample gives 2,500 to 3,500 distinct CDR3 sequences. 5% to 5.5% of the sample is taken by the ten largest.

Five KLR/GPR56-defined CD4+ populations were enriched by fluorescence-activated cell sorting before TCRbeta sequencing. To test a linear memory differentiation pathway, TCRbeta repertoires were sequenced from five CD4+ T-cell subsets defined by expression of KLRB1, KLRG1, GPR56 and KLRF1. TCR-sequenced cells came from peripheral blood of healthy control individuals, reported as five donors in the TCRbeta analysis figure. Heparinized peripheral blood was collected, and every sample was processed within one hour of retrieval. To isolate peripheral blood mononuclear cells, blood was diluted 1:2 in PBS and put through Biocoll density gradient centrifugation at room temperature. Before flow sorting, CD4+ T cells were enriched from freshly isolated PBMCs by magnetic sorting with anti-CD4 MicroBeads. A BD FACSAria II was used to sort CD4+ T cells enriched from PBMCs of healthy donors according to marker expression. Surface staining used anti-KLRB1 clone 191B8, anti-KLRF1 clone 4A4.D10 and anti-KLRG1 clone REA261 antibodies from Miltenyi Biotec.

This clonotype registers as medium-sized (0.01 to 0.1%) by frequency; no count is noted. No cognate antigen has been identified for it. CDR1 and CDR2, looked up from the germline V gene, are SGHTA and FQGTGA. The CDR3 runs 13 amino acids, cysteine and phenylalanine included. Only the protein sequence is given. The chain uses TRBV7-3 and TRBJ2-1. The TCR comes from a human donor in good health. Sequencing input: memory CD4+ T cells from blood. The CDR3 loop reads CASSLLSRTEQFF.